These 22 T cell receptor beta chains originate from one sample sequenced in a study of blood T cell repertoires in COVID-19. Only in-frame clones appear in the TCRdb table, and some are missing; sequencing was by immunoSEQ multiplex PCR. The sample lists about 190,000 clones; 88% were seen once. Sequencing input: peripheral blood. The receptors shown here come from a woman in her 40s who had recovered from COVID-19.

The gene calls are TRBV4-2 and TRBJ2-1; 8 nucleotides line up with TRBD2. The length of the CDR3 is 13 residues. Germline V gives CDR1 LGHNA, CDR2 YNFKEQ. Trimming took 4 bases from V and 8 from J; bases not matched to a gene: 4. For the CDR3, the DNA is TGTGCCAGCAGCCGAGCGGGAGAGGATGAGCAGTTCTTC. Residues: CASSRAGEDEQFF.

Here the CDR3 DNA reads TGTGCCAGCAGCTCCACCGGGACAGGGGGCTTTACGTACTTC. It yields the protein CASSSTGTGGFTYF. The chain carries TRBV11-1 and TRBJ2-7; the match to TRBD1 covers 12 bases. The germline V gene encodes CDR1 SGHAT and CDR2 FQDESV (reference sequence). Unmatched junction bases numbered 10, after V lost 4 bases and J lost 12 bases. The CDR3 runs 14 residues. Full variable domain (rest looked up from reference TRBV11-1 and TRBJ2-7): EAEVAQSPRYKITEKSQAVAFWCDPISGHATLYWYRQILGQGPELLVQFQDESVVDDSQLPKDRFSAERLKGVDSTLKIQPAELGDSAMYLCASSSTGTGGFTYFGPGTRLTVT.

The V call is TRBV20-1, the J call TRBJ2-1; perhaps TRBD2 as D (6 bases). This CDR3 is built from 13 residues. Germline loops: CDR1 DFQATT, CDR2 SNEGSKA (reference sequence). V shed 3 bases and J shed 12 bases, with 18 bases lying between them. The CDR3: CSASHTGQGLQFF. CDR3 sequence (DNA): TGCAGTGCTAGTCACACTGGTCAGGGACTGCAGTTCTTC.

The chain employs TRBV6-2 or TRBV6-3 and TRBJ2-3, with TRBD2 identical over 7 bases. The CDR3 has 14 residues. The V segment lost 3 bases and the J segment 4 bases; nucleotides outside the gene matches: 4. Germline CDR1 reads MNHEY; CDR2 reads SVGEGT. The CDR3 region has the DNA TGTGCCAGCAGTTATCGCGGGAGCGCAGATACGCAGTATTTT. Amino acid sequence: CASSYRGSADTQYF.

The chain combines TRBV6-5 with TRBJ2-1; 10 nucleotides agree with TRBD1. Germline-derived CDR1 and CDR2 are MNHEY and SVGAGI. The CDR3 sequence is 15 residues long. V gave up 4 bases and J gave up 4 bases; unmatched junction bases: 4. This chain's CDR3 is CASSFGQGEYNEQFF. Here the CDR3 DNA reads TGTGCCAGCAGTTTCGGACAGGGGGAATACAATGAGCAGTTCTTC.

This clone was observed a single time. Written as DNA, the CDR3 is TGCAGCGTTGCCCGACAGGGTTGGGACTATGGCTACACCTTC. Translation gives CSVARQGWDYGYTF. The chain links TRBV29-1 to TRBJ1-2, with TRBD1 matching 7 bases. This CDR3 has 14 residues. The germline CDR1 and CDR2 sequences are SQVTM and ANQGSEA. V trimming: 4 bases; J trimming: 3 bases; junction bases outside the gene matches: 8.

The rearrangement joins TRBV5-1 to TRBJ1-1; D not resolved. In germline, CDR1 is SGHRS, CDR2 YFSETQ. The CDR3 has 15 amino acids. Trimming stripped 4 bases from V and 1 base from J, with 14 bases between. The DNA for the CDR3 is TGCGCCAGCAGCCAGCAGGCGCTGCCGAACACTGAAGCTTTCTTT. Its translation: CASSQQALPNTEAFF. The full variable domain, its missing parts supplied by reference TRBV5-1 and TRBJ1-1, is KAGVTQTPRYLIKTRGQQVTLSCSPISGHRSVSWYQQTPGQGLQFLFEYFSETQRNKGNFPGRFSGRQFSNSRSEMNVSTLELGDSALYLCASSQQALPNTEAFFGQGTRLTVV.

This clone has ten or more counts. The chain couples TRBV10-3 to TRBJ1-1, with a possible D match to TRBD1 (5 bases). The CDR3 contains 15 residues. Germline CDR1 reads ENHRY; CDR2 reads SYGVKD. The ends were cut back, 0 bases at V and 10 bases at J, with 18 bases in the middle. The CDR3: CAISESTQSGKGAFF. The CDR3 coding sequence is TGTGCCATCAGTGAGTCGACTCAATCAGGGAAGGGAGCTTTCTTT.

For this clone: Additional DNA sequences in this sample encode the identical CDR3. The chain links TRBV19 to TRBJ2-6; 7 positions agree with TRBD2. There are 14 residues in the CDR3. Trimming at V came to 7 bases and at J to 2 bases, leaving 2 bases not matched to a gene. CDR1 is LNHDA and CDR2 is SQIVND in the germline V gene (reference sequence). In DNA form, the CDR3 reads TGTGCCAGTACCCGGGGGGCTGGGGCCAACGTCCTGACTTTC. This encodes CASTRGAGANVLTF.

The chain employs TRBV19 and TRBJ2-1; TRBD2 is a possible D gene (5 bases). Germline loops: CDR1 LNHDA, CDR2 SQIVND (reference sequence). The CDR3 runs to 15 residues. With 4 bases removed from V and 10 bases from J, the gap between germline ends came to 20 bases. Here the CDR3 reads CASSKTTLSSGEQFF. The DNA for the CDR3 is TGTGCCAGTAGTAAGACTACGCTCTCTTCTGGGGAGCAGTTCTTC.

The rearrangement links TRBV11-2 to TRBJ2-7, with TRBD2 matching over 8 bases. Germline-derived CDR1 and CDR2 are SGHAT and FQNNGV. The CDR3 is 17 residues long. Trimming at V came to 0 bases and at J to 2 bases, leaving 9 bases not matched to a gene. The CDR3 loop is CASSLDRQLAGAYEQYF. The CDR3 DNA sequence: TGTGCCAGCAGCTTAGATCGTCAGCTAGCGGGCGCCTACGAGCAGTACTTC.

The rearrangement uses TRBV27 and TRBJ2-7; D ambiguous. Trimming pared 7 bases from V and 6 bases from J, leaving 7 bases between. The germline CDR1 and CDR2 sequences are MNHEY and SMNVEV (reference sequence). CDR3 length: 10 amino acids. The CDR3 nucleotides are TGTGCCAGCACCTCGGGCGAGCAGTACTTC. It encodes CASTSGEQYF.

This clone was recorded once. The CDR3 DNA reads as TGTGCCAGCAGTTGGACTAGCGGGAGCTCCTACAATGAGCAGTTCTTC. Protein product: CASSWTSGSSYNEQFF. The chain joins TRBV2 to TRBJ2-1; 13 positions agree with TRBD2. With V trimmed by 5 bases and J by 0 bases, 1 base remained unmatched. CDR1 is SNHLY and CDR2 is FYNNEI in the germline V gene. CDR3 size: 16 residues.

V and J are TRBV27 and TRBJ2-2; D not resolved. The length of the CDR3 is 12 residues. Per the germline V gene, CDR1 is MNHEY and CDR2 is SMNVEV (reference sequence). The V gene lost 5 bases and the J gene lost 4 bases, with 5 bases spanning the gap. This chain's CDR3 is CASSLSTGELFF. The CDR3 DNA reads TGTGCCAGCAGTCTCTCCACCGGGGAGCTGTTTTTT.

CDR3 residues: CASSKVPRDRLDTGELFF. Written as DNA, the CDR3 is TGTGCCAGCAGCAAAGTTCCCCGGGACAGGTTAGACACCGGGGAGCTGTTTTTT. The chain recombines TRBV21-1 with TRBJ2-2; the table's D call TRBD1 went unverified against the DNA. TRBV21-1 is classified as a pseudogene. CDR3 length equals 18 residues.

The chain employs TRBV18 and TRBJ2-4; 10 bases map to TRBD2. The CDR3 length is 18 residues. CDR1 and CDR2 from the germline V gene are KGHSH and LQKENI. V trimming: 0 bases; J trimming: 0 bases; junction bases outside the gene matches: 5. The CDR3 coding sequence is TGTGCCAGCTCACCACCGACTAGCGGGTTCTTAGCCAAAAACATTCAGTACTTC. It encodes CASSPPTSGFLAKNIQYF.

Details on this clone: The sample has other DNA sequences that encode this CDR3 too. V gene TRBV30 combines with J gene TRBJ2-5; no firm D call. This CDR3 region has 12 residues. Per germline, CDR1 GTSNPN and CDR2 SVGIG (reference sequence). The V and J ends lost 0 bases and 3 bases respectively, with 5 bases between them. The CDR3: CAWSVTEETQYF. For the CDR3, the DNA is TGTGCCTGGAGTGTAACGGAAGAGACCCAGTACTTC.

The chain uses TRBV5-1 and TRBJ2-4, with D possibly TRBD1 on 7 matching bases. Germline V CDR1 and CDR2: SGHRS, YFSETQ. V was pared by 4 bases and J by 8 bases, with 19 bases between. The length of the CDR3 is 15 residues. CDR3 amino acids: CASSNSGGSFDIQYF. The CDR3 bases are TGCGCCAGCAGCAACTCAGGGGGGTCGTTCGACATTCAGTACTTC.

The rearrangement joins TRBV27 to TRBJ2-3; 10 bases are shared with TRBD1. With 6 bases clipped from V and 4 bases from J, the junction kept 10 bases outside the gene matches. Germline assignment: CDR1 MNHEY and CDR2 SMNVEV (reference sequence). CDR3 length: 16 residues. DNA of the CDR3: TGTGCCAGCAGCCCATTGGGGGGACAGGGGTCAGATACGCAGTATTTT. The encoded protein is CASSPLGGQGSDTQYF.

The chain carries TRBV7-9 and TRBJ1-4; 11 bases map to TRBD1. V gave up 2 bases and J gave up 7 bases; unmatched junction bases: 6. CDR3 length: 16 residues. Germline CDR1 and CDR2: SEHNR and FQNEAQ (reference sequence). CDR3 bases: TGTGCCAGCAGCTTACGCCCCGGGACAGGGGGTGAAAAACTGTTTTTT. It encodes CASSLRPGTGGEKLFF.

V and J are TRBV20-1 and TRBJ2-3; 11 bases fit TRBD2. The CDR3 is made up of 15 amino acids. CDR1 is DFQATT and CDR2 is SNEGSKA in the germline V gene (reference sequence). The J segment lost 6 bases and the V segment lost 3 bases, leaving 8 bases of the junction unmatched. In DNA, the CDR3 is TGCAGTGCTAGTAGACTAGCGGGAAGTGGGGATACGCAGTATTTT. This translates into CSASRLAGSGDTQYF.

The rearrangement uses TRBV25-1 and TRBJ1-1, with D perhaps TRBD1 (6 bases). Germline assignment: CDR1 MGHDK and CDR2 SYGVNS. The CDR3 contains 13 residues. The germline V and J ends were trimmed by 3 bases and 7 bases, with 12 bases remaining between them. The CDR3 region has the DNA TGTGCCAGCAGTGAGGTCGCAGGGGTTGAAGCTTTCTTT. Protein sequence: CASSEVAGVEAFF.